This TCR beta chain was documented in a study of blood T cell repertoires in COVID-19. Whole-study context: Samples taken during acute and convalescent COVID-19 were collected in the United States, Italy and Spain. Sample material is recorded as cDNA or gDNA derived from T cells, B-cell-depleted T cells, or PBMCs.

The CDR3 totals 15 residues. V lost 5 bases, J lost 4 bases, and 7 bases stayed unmatched. The germline V gene has CDR1 SGHVS and CDR2 FNYEAQ. Assay: immunoSEQ multiplex PCR; the TCRdb copy retains only in-frame clones and omits some. The sample holds about 250,000 clones, roughly 86% seen once. This clone was seen once. The sequence was collected from a man aged 45-60 years with acute or convalescent COVID-19. This rearrangement joins TRBV7-6 to TRBJ1-2; 10 nucleotides agree with TRBD1. Sequencing was carried out using peripheral blood. DNA of the CDR3: TGTGCCAGCAGCGAATCGACAGGGGGCATCTATGGCTACACCTTC. Translation: CASSESTGGIYGYTF.